Below are 16 T cell receptor beta chains sequenced from a single sample in a study of shared clonotypes between healthy human individuals. Using immunoSEQ multiplex PCR, the repertoire was profiled, and TCRdb retains in-frame clones only, with some absent. This sample yields over 150,000 clones, of which around 63% are seen a single time; more than 9% belongs to the top ten. Sequenced input: memory CD4+ T cells sorted from blood. Sample subset: CD45RA-negative fraction. These receptors were taken from a young man in good health.

The chain is built from TRBV11-1 and TRBJ2-5; D remains unclear. CDR1 and CDR2 from the germline V gene are SGHAT and FQDESV (reference sequence). Trimming left V 5 bases short and J 5 bases short, with 21 bases between. The CDR3 is 16 amino acids. CDR3 amino acids: CASSQRVAQEGETQYF. The CDR3 region has the DNA TGTGCCAGCAGCCAACGGGTCGCTCAAGAAGGGGAGACCCAGTACTTC.

The genes are TRBV5-1 and TRBJ2-7, with TRBD1 matching 7 bases. V shed 0 bases and J 2 bases; nucleotides not matched to a gene: 5. CDR1 and CDR2 (germline): SGHRS, YFSETQ. The CDR3 totals 15 residues. Here the CDR3 DNA reads TGCGCCAGCAGCTTGGGACAGGGTAGGGCCTACGAGCAGTACTTC. Protein product: CASSLGQGRAYEQYF.

The CDR3 protein is CASSLTVYGYTF. CDR3 bases: TGTGCCAGCAGTTTAACGGTCTATGGCTACACCTTC. V is TRBV28 and J is TRBJ1-2; no clear D. Germline V gene lookup returns CDR1 MDHEN and CDR2 SYDVKM. CDR3 length equals 12 residues. V gave up 2 bases and J gave up 4 bases, with 5 bases separating them.

The J gene is TRBJ1-4, the V gene TRBV27; no definite D call. CDR3 length: 16 residues. Trimming cost V 7 bases and J 0 bases, with 15 bases left between them. Per germline, CDR1 MNHEY and CDR2 SMNVEV (reference sequence). The CDR3 DNA reads TGTGCCAGCACCCGAGCTATTGGTGCAACTAATGAAAAACTGTTTTTT. Protein sequence: CASTRAIGATNEKLFF.

V is TRBV20-1 and J is TRBJ2-7; no reliable D call. Deletions cut 8 bases from V and 4 bases from J, with 12 bases between. Germline values: CDR1 DFQATT, CDR2 SNEGSKA (reference sequence). The CDR3 consists of 11 residues. CDR3 sequence (DNA): TGCAGTTCATCTTCAGATTACGAGCAGTACTTC. It is translated as CSSSSDYEQYF.

The V gene is TRBV18, the J gene TRBJ2-7; TRBD1 might be the D (5 bases). V lost 1 base and J 0 bases, leaving 7 bases between the germline ends. This CDR3 contains 14 residues. Per germline, CDR1 KGHSH and CDR2 LQKENI. The CDR3 loop reads CASSPRGDSYEQYF. For the CDR3, the DNA is TGTGCCAGCTCACCACGGGGCGACTCCTACGAGCAGTACTTC.

The chain is built from TRBV15 and TRBJ2-3; D uncertain. CDR1 and CDR2 from the germline V gene are LNHNV and YYDKDF (reference sequence). V was cut by 0 bases and J by 7 bases, with 11 bases left in between. This CDR3 contains 14 residues. The CDR3 DNA is TGTGCCACCAGCAGAGATAGGTTAATCTATACGCAGTATTTT. This encodes CATSRDRLIYTQYF.

This chain links TRBV9 with TRBJ1-3; D not resolved. CDR3 length equals 13 residues. Trimming cost V 3 bases and J 4 bases, with 8 bases left between them. Germline V gene lookup returns CDR1 SGDLS and CDR2 YYNGEE. CDR3 amino acids: CASSGGSGNTIYF. The CDR3 DNA sequence: TGTGCCAGCAGCGGCGGCTCGGGAAACACCATATATTTT.

The rearrangement joins TRBV23-1 to TRBJ2-1, with 9 bases lining up with TRBD1. TRBV23-1 is assigned to the ORF class and has an uncertain function. J was trimmed by 8 bases and V by 5 bases; bases with no gene match: 13. The CDR3 has 16 residues. CDR3 sequence reads: CASSAPGQGSIHEQFF. For the CDR3, the DNA is TGCGCCAGCAGTGCTCCGGGACAGGGAAGCATCCATGAGCAGTTCTTC.

This clone was counted between two and nine times. The V and J genes are TRBV10-3 and TRBJ2-7, with D possibly TRBD2 on 6 matching bases. The CDR3 runs 12 residues. Trimming left V 6 bases short and J 7 bases short, with 13 bases between. CDR1 is ENHRY and CDR2 is SYGVKD in the germline V gene. The CDR3 here is CAIRDTGGEQYF. As DNA, the CDR3 is TGTGCCATCAGGGACACTGGGGGGGAGCAGTACTTC.

J is TRBJ2-2 and V is TRBV27; a weak D match, TRBD2 (6 bases). V lost 2 bases and J lost 3, with 13 bases in between. Germline CDR1 MNHEY, CDR2 SMNVEV (reference sequence). The CDR3 extends over 16 amino acids. This CDR3 is CASSLERVGYTGELFF. In nucleotides, the CDR3 is TGTGCCAGCAGTTTAGAGCGGGTGGGATACACCGGGGAGCTGTTTTTT.

The chain uses TRBV27 and TRBJ1-2, with D maybe TRBD1 (6 bases). The length of the CDR3 is 15 residues. CDR1 and CDR2 (germline): MNHEY, SMNVEV (reference sequence). The V end lost 3 bases, the J end lost 6 bases, and 17 bases lay between the germline ends. This CDR3 reads CASSFWGADYDGYTF. The CDR3 nucleotides are TGTGCCAGCAGTTTTTGGGGGGCAGACTATGATGGCTACACCTTC.

The chain employs TRBV5-4 and TRBJ2-2; D is uncertain. The V end lost 4 bases, the J end lost 5 bases, and 12 bases lay between the germline ends. The germline V gene has CDR1 SGHNT and CDR2 YYREEE (reference sequence). The CDR3 has 14 residues. The CDR3 spells CASSAEAATGELFF. CDR3 sequence (DNA): TGTGCCAGCAGCGCAGAAGCAGCAACCGGGGAGCTGTTTTTT. The variable domain in full, completed from reference TRBV5-4 and TRBJ2-2, reads ETGVTQSPTHLIKTRGQQVTLRCSSQSGHNTVSWYQQALGQGPQFIFQYYREEENGRGNFPPRFSGLQFPNYSSELNVNALELDDSALYLCASSAEAATGELFFGEGSRLTVL.

The chain uses TRBV19 and TRBJ2-1; 12 nucleotides align to TRBD2. The CDR3 is 16 amino acids. CDR1 and CDR2 from the germline V gene are LNHDA and SQIVND (reference sequence). V lost 5 bases and J lost 9; bases outside the gene matches: 11. The CDR3 region is CASSVGLAGGLSEQFF. CDR3 nucleotide sequence: TGTGCCAGTAGTGTAGGTCTAGCGGGAGGGCTGAGTGAGCAGTTCTTC.

This clone occurred a few times. V gene TRBV5-1 combines with J gene TRBJ2-5; unclear D gene. Trimming shortened V by 0 bases and J by 5 bases, and 8 bases separated the two germline ends. This CDR3 comprises 13 residues. Germline CDR1 SGHRS, CDR2 YFSETQ. The CDR3 is CASSLAVGETQYF. DNA for the CDR3: TGCGCCAGCAGCTTGGCTGTGGGGGAGACCCAGTACTTC.

The V and J genes are TRBV7-2 and TRBJ2-3; D is unclear. CDR1 is SGHTA, CDR2 FQGNSA, per germline. The CDR3 extends over 15 amino acids. The V end lost 5 bases, the J end lost 4 bases, and 16 bases lay between the germline ends. The CDR3: CASSPGSERADTQYF. Written as DNA, the CDR3 is TGTGCCAGCAGCCCCGGCTCGGAGAGAGCAGATACGCAGTATTTT.